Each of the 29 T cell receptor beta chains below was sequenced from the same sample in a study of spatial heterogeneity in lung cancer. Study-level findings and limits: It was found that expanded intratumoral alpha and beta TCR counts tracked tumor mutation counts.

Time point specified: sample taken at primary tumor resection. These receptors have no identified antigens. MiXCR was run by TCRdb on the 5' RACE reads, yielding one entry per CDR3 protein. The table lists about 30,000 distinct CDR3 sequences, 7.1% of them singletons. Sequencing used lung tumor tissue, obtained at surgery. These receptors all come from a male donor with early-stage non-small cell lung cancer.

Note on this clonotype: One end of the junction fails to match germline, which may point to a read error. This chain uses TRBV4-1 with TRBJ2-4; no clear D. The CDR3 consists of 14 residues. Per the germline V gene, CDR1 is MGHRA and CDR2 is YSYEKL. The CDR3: CASRQETWGNIQYF. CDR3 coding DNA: TGCGCCAGCAGACAAGAGACCTGGGGAAACATTCAGTACTTC.

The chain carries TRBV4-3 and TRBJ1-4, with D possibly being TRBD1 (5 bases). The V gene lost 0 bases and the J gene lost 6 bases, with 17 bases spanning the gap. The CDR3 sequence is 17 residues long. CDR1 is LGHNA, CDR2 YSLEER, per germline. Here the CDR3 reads CASSQDNQGRVDEKLFF. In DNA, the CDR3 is TGCGCCAGCAGCCAAGATAACCAGGGCAGGGTGGATGAAAAACTGTTTTTT.

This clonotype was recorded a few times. In DNA, the CDR3 is TGTGCCAGCAGCTCTACAGGGGGCGGGGAGCTGTTTTTT. Translation gives CASSSTGGGELFF. The rearrangement links TRBV3-1 to TRBJ2-2; the match to TRBD1 covers 8 bases. Germline V lookup: CDR1 LGHDT, CDR2 YNNKEL (reference sequence). This CDR3 region has 13 residues. Trimming removed 5 bases from V and 7 bases from J; junction bases left unmatched: 3. Together with reference TRBV3-1 and TRBJ2-2, the CDR3 gives the full variable domain: DTAVSQTPKYLVTQMGNDKSIKCEQNLGHDTMYWYKQDSKKFLKIMFSYNNKELIINETVPNRFSPKSPDKAHLNLHINSLELGDSAVYFCASSSTGGGELFFGEGSRLTVL.

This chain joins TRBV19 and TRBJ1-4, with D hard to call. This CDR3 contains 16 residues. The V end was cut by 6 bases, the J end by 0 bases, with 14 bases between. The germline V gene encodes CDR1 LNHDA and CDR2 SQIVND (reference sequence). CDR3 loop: CASRKPGSATNEKLFF. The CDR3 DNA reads TGTGCCAGTAGGAAGCCGGGATCAGCAACTAATGAAAAACTGTTTTTT.

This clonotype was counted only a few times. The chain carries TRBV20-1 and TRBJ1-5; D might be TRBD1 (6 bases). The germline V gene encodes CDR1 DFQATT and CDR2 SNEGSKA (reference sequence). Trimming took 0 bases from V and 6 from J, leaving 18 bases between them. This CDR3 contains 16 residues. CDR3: CSARDRVKGESQPQHF. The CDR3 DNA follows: TGCAGTGCTAGAGATCGAGTAAAGGGGGAGAGTCAGCCCCAGCATTTT.

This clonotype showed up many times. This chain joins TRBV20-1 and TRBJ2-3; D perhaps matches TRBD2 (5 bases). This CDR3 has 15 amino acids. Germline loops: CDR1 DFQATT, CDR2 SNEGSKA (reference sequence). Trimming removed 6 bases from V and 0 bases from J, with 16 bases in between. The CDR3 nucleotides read TGCAGTGCCACAGAGGGCAGATCTAGCACAGATACGCAGTATTTT. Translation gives CSATEGRSSTDTQYF.

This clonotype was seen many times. The CDR3 reads CASRPGQFSYNEQFF. In nucleotides, the CDR3 is TGTGCCAGCCGACCCGGACAATTTTCCTACAATGAGCAGTTCTTC. This chain connects TRBV5-4 to TRBJ2-1; D may be TRBD1 (5 bases). The V end lost 7 bases, the J end lost 1 base, and 15 bases lay between the germline ends. Per the germline V gene, CDR1 is SGHNT and CDR2 is YYREEE (reference sequence). The CDR3 sequence is 15 residues long.

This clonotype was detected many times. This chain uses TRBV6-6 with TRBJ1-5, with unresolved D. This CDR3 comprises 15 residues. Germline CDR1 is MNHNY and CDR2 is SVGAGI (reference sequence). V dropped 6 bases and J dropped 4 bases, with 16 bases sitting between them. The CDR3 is CASSPSGVRNQPQHF. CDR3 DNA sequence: TGTGCCAGCAGCCCTTCTGGGGTCAGGAATCAGCCCCAGCATTTT.

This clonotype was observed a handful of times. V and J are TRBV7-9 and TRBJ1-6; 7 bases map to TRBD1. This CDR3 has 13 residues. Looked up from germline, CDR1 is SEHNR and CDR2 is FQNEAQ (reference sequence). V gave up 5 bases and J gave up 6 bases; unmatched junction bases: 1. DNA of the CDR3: TGTGCCAGCAGCACAGGGGCTAATTCACCCCTCCACTTT. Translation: CASSTGANSPLHF.

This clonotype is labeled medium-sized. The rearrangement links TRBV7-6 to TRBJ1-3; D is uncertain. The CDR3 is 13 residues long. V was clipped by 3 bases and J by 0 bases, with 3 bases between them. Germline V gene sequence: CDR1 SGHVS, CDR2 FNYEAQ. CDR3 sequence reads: CASSFGSGNTIYF. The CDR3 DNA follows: TGTGCCAGCAGCTTTGGCTCTGGAAACACCATATATTTT.

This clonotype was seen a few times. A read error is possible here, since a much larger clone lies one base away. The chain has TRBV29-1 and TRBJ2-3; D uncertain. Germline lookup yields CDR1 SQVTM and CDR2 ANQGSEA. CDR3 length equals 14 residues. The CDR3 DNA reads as TGCAGCATTGAAGACGGTCTCTGGGTAGATACGCAGTATTTT. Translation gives CSIEDGLWVDTQYF.

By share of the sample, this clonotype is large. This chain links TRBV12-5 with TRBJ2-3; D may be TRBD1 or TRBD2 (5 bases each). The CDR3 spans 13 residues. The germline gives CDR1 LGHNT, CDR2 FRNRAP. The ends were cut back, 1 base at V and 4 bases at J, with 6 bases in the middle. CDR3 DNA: TGTGCTAGTGGTTTGGGAGGGGCAGATACGCAGTATTTT. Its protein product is CASGLGGADTQYF.

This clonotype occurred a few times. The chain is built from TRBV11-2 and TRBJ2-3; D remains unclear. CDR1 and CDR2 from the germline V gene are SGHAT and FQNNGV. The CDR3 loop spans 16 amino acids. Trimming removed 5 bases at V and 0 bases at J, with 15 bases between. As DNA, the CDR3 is TGTGCCAGCAGCACAAAAGGGCAAAGTAGCACAGATACGCAGTATTTT. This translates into CASSTKGQSSTDTQYF.

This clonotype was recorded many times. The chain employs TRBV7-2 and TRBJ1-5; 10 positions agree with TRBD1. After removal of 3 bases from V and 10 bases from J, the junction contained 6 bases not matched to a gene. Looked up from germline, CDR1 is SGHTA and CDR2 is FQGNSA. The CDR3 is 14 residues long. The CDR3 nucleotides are TGTGCCAGCAGCTTCGGGACAGGGGCTTTACCCCAGCATTTT. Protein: CASSFGTGALPQHF.

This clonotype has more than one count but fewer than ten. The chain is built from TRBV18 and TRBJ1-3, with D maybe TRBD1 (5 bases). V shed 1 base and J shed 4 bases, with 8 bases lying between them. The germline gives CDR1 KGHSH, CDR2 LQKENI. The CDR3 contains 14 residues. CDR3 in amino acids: CASSPRGSGNTIYF. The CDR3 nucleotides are TGTGCCAGCTCACCACGGGGGTCAGGAAACACCATATATTTT.

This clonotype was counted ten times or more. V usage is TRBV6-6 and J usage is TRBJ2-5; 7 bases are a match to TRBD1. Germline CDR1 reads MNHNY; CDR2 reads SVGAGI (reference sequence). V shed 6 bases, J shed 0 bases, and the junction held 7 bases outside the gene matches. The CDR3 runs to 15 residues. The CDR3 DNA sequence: TGTGCCAGCAGCCGGGGACAGTACGACCAAGAGACCCAGTACTTC. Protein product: CASSRGQYDQETQYF.

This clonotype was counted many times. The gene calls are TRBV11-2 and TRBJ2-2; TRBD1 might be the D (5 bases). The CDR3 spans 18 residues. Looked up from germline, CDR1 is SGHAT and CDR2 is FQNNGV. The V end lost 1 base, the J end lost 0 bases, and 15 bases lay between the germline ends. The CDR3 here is CASSLGLWGHTNTGELFF. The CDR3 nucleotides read TGTGCCAGCAGCTTAGGTCTCTGGGGCCATACGAACACCGGGGAGCTGTTTTTT.

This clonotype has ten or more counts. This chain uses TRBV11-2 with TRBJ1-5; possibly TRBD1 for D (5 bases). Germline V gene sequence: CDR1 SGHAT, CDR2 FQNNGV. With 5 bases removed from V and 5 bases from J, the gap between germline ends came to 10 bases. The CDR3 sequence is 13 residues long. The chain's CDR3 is CASSRDRDQPQHF. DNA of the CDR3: TGTGCCAGCAGCCGGGACCGGGATCAGCCCCAGCATTTT.

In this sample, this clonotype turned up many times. The DNA of the CDR3 is TGTGCCAGCTCACCACCGGCCAGGGGGGACACCGGGGAGCTGTTTTTT. This codes for CASSPPARGDTGELFF. The chain has TRBV18 and TRBJ2-2; possible D gene TRBD1, 7 bases. V lost 0 bases, J lost 3 bases, and 11 bases lay in between. Germline V gene sequence: CDR1 KGHSH, CDR2 LQKENI. This CDR3 region has 16 residues.

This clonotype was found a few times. CDR3 sequence reads: CASSFPGDSEQFF. The CDR3 DNA reads as TGTGCCAGCAGCTTCCCTGGGGACAGTGAGCAGTTCTTC. This rearrangement joins TRBV7-2 to TRBJ2-1, with 7 nucleotides matching TRBD1. CDR3 length equals 13 residues. The junction had 5 bases not matched to a gene; V was cut back by 3 bases and J by 9 bases. The germline CDR1 and CDR2 sequences are SGHTA and FQGNSA.

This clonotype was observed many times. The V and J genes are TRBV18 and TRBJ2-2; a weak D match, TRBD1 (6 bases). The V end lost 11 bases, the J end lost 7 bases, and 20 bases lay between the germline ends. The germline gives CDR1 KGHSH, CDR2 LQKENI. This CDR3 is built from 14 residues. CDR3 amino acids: CAGGSQGPYGELFF. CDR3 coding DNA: TGTGCCGGCGGATCCCAGGGGCCTTACGGGGAGCTGTTTTTT. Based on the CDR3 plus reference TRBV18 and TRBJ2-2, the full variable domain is NAGVMQNPRHLVRRRGQEARLRCSPMKGHSHVYWYRQLPEEGLKFMVYLQKENIIDESGMPKERFSAEFPKEGPSILRIQQVVRGDSAAYFCAGGSQGPYGELFFGEGSRLTVL.

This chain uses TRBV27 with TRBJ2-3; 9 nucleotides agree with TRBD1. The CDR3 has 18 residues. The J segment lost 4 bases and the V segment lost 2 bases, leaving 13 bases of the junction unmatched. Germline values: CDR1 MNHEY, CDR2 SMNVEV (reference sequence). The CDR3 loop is CASSLLFQTGGISDTQYF. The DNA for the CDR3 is TGTGCCAGCAGTTTACTGTTCCAGACAGGGGGAATATCAGATACGCAGTATTTT.

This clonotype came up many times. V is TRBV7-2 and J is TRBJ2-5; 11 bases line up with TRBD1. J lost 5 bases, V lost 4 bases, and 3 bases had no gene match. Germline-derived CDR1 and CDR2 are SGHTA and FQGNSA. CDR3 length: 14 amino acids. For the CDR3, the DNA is TGTGCCAGCAGCTGGACAGGGGGCGATGAGACCCAGTACTTC. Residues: CASSWTGGDETQYF.

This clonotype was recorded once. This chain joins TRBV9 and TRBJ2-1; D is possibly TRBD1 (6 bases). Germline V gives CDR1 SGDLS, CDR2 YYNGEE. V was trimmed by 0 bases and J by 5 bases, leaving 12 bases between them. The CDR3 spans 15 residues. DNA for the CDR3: TGTGCCAGCAGCGTAGGTTCAGGGGCCCACAATGAGCAGTTCTTC. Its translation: CASSVGSGAHNEQFF.

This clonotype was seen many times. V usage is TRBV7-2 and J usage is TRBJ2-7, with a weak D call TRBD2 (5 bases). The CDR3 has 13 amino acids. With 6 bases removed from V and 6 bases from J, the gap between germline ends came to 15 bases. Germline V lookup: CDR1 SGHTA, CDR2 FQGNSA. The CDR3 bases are TGTGCCAGCAGTTACCGGGGTTTCTCCGAGCAGTACTTC. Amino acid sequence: CASSYRGFSEQYF.

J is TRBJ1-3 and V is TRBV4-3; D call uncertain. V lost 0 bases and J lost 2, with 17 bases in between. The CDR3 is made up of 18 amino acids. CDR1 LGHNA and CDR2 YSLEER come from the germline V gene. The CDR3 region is CASSQDVSVWVAGNTIYF. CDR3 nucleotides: TGCGCCAGCAGCCAAGATGTCTCGGTCTGGGTTGCTGGAAACACCATATATTTT.

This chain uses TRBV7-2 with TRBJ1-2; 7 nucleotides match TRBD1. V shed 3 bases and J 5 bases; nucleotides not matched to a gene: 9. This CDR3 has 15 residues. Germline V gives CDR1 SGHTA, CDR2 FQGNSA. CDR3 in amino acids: CASSFKPGQIYGYTF. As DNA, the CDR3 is TGTGCCAGCAGCTTCAAACCGGGACAGATATATGGCTACACCTTC.

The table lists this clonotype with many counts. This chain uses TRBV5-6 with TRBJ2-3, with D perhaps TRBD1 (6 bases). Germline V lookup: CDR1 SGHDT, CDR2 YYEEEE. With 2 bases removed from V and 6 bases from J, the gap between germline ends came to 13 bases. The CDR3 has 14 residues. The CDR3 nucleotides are TGTGCCAGCAGCTTAGGACAGAATGGTGATACGCAGTATTTT. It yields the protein CASSLGQNGDTQYF.

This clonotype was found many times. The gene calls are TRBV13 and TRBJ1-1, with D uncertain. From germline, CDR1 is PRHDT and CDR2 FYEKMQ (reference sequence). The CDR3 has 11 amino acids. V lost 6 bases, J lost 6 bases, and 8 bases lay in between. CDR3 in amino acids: CASSRVSEAFF. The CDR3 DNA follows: TGTGCCAGCAGTAGGGTTTCTGAAGCTTTCTTT.